Included here is one T cell receptor beta chain sequence, with context. Its antigen specificity is not known. Base qualities are not at hand, and no much larger clone is one base apart. Libraries were built with the immunoSEQ multiplex PCR assay. DNA was isolated with Qiagen DNeasy or QIAamp micro DNA kits and TCRB sequenced with the Adaptive Biotechnology human TCRB sequencing kit. TCRB libraries were sequenced on an Illumina MiSeq. In the authors' own workflow: The kit provider's software was used to analyze TCRB sequence data, and Fisher's exact test was applied to assess tumor enrichment of clonotype templates. TCRdb mirrors the immuneACCESS table, restricted to in-frame sequences. Some clones are absent from its copies; in checked studies, under half trace to an unresolved V gene, and the reason for the others is unknown. V, J and clone size reflect that table, while D and trimming were determined from the DNA. The sample table lists approximately 10,000 clones, more than 60% of them with a count of one. The ten largest clonotypes hold approximately 15% of the sample.

Here V drops 5 bases and J drops 6 bases, and the junction holds 16 bases not matched to any gene. From the cysteine up to the phenylalanine, the CDR3 has a length of 17 residues. Only the CDR3 portion is preserved as DNA: 51 bases, with reading frame beginning at the first base. CDR1 and CDR2 are read off the germline V gene (reference sequence) as SEHNR and FQNEAQ. This sample is part of a study of CD4 T cells in lung cancer (dated by TCRdb to about 2019). Background on the whole study: To find responses to candidate mutation-encoded neoepitopes, the study screened blood T cells from NSCLC patients and isolated neoantigen-specific CD4+ T-cell clones and TCRs. Tumor and non-adjacent lung tissue came from a handful of patients undergoing curative-intent resections for stage I-III non-small cell lung cancer. The resected patients had lung adenocarcinoma or squamous cell carcinoma, were aged 60 to 69 at blood donation, and mostly were former smokers. Before blood donation, treatments including platinum chemotherapy had been received by the patients, and nivolumab or pembrolizumab had been received by some of the patients. The frequency of neoantigen-specific clonotypes in tumor resections, non-adjacent lung and cultured T-cell products was tracked by TCRB deep sequencing.

From the same resection, non-adjacent lung tissue was collected as far as possible from the malignant lesion, at a distance of at least 3 cm. General conclusions and limits of the study: Rather than memory responses to the cancer, some blood-derived responses might reflect cross-reactivity or in vitro priming of naive T cells.

The rearrangement combines TRBV7-9 with TRBJ2-3; 8 bases in between match TRBD2. Sequenced material: normal lung tissue taken away from the tumor. The sequence was obtained from a man aged 55 to 70 with non-small cell lung cancer. Here is the DNA: TGTGCCAGCAGCCCGACCCGACTAGCGACAGGAGGGGATACGCAGTATTTT. Its protein is CASSPTRLATGGDTQYF.